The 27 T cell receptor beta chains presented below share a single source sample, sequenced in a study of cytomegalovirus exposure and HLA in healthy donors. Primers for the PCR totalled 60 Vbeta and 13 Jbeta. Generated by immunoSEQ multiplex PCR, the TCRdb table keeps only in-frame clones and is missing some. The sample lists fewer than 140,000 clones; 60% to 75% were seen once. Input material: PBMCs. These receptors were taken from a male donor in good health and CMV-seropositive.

CDR3 in amino acids: CASSNKPGQGSVGANVLTF. The DNA of the CDR3 is TGCGCCAGCAGCAATAAGCCGGGACAGGGGTCGGTTGGGGCCAACGTCCTGACTTTC. The V and J genes are TRBV4-1 and TRBJ2-6, with 10 bases fitting TRBD1. The germline gives CDR1 MGHRA, CDR2 YSYEKL. The CDR3 sequence is 19 residues long. With V trimmed by 5 bases and J by 3 bases, 13 bases remained unmatched.

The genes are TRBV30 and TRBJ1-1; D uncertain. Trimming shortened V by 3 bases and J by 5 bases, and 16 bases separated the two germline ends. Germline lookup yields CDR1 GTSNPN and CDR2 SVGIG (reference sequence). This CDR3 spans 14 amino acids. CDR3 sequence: CAWRATGLWTEAFF. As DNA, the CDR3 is TGTGCCTGGAGGGCAACGGGTCTTTGGACTGAAGCTTTCTTT.

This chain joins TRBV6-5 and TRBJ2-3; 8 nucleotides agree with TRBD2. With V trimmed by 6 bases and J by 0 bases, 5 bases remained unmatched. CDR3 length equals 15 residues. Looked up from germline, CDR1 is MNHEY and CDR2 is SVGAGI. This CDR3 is CASSPGGTSTDTQYF. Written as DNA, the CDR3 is TGTGCCAGCAGCCCGGGGGGGACTAGCACAGATACGCAGTATTTT.

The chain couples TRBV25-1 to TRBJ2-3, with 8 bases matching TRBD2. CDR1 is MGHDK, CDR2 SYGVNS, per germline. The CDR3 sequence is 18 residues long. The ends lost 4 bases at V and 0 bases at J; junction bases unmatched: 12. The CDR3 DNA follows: TGTGCCAGCAGTGCTTCAGGGGCTAGCGGGCCAAGCACAGATACGCAGTATTTT. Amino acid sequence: CASSASGASGPSTDTQYF.

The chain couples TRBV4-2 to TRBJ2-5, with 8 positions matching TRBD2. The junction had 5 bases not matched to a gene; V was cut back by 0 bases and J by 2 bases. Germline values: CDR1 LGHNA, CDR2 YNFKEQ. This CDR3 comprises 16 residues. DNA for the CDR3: TGTGCCAGCAGCCAAGAAAATAGACTAGCGCAAGAGACCCAGTACTTC. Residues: CASSQENRLAQETQYF.

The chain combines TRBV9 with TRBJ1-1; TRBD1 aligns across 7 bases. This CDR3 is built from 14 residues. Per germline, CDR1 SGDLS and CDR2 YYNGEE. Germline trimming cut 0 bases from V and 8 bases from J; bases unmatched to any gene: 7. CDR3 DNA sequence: TGTGCCAGCAGCGTAGGGGGGACAGCAAGAGAAGCTTTCTTT. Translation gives CASSVGGTAREAFF.

The CDR3 region is CASSSRQGADEQYF. The CDR3 coding sequence is TGTGCCAGCAGTTCTCGACAGGGGGCGGATGAGCAGTACTTC. The chain has TRBV6-1 and TRBJ2-7; 10 bases agree with TRBD1. V lost 5 bases and J lost 7; bases outside the gene matches: 8. The CDR3 is made up of 14 amino acids. The germline CDR1 and CDR2 sequences are MNHNS and SASEGT.

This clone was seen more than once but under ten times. CDR3 protein: CASRSGTGGQPQHF. As DNA, the CDR3 is TGTGCCAGCAGGAGCGGGACAGGGGGGCAGCCCCAGCATTTT. V usage is TRBV6-5 and J usage is TRBJ1-5; 11 bases fit TRBD1. The CDR3 sequence is 14 residues long. Germline V CDR1 and CDR2: MNHEY, SVGAGI. V shed 6 bases, J shed 7 bases, and the junction held 5 bases outside the gene matches.

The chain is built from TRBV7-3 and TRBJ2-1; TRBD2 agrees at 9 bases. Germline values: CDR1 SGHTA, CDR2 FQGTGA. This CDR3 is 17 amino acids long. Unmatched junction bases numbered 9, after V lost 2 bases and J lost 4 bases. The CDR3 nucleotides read TGTGCCAGCAGCTTACAGGGTGGGACTAGCCCGTACAATGAGCAGTTCTTC. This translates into CASSLQGGTSPYNEQFF.

The CDR3 DNA reads as TGTGCCAGCAGCTTTATTAGCACAGATACGCAGTATTTT. It encodes CASSFISTDTQYF. The chain couples TRBV7-2 to TRBJ2-3; D is ambiguous. V lost 3 bases to trimming and J lost 0 bases, with 4 bases between them. Germline-derived CDR1 and CDR2 are SGHTA and FQGNSA. The CDR3 has 13 amino acids.

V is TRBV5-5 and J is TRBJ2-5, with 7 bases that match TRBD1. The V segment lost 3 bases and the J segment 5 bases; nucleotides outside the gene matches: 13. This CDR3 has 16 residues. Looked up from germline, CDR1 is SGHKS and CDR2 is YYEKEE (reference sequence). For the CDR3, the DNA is TGTGCCAGCAGCTCCCCTAGGACAGGCCGGAGGGAGACCCAGTACTTC. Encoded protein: CASSSPRTGRRETQYF.

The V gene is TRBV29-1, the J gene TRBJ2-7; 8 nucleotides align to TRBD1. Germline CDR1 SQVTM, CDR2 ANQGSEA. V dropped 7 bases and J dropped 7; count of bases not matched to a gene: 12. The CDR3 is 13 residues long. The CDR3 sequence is CSASPGQGKEQYF. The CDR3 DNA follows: TGCAGCGCCTCCCCCGGACAGGGAAAAGAGCAGTACTTC.

Here the CDR3 DNA reads TGTGCCAGCAGCTTAGCTTTGACTAGCGGGAGGATTCGGCAGTACTTC. Translated: CASSLALTSGRIRQYF. This chain links TRBV7-2 with TRBJ2-7; TRBD2 matches at 13 bases. From germline, CDR1 is SGHTA and CDR2 FQGNSA. Trimming removed 0 bases from V and 9 bases from J; junction bases left unmatched: 8. The CDR3 is 16 residues long. The full variable domain, rest sourced from reference TRBV7-2 and TRBJ2-7, is GAGVSQSPSNKVTEKGKDVELRCDPISGHTALYWYRQSLGQGLEFLIYFQGNSAPDKSGLPSDRFSAERTGGSVSTLTIQRTQQEDSAVYLCASSLALTSGRIRQYFGPGTRLTVT.

For the CDR3, the DNA is TGCGCCAGCAGCTTTGACAGTAACTATGGCTACACCTTC. Translation: CASSFDSNYGYTF. The chain recombines TRBV5-1 with TRBJ1-2; possibly TRBD1 for D (5 bases). The CDR3 is 13 amino acids. V was pared by 2 bases and J by 1 base, with 6 bases between. Per the germline V gene, CDR1 is SGHRS and CDR2 is YFSETQ.

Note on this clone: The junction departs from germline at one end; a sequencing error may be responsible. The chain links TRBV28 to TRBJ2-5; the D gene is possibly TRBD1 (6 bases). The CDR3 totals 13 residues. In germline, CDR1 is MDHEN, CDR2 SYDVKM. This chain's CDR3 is CASSLSGVETQYF. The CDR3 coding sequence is TGTGCCAGCAGCTTATCAGGGGTCGAGACCCAGTACTTC.

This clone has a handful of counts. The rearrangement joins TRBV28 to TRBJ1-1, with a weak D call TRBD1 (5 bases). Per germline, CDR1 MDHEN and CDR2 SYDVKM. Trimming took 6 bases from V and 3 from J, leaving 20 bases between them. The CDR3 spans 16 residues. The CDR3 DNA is TGTGCCAGCAGCCGTCCCGGGACTAAGCGGGACACTGAAGCTTTCTTT. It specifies CASSRPGTKRDTEAFF.

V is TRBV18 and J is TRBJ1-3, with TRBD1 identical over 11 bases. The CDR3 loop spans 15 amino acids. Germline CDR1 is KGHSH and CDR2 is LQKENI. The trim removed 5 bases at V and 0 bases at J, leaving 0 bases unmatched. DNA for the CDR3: TGTGCCAGCTCAGGACAGGGGGCCTCTGGAAACACCATATATTTT. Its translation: CASSGQGASGNTIYF. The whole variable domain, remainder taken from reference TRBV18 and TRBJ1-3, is NAGVMQNPRHLVRRRGQEARLRCSPMKGHSHVYWYRQLPEEGLKFMVYLQKENIIDESGMPKERFSAEFPKEGPSILRIQQVVRGDSAAYFCASSGQGASGNTIYFGEGSWLTVV.

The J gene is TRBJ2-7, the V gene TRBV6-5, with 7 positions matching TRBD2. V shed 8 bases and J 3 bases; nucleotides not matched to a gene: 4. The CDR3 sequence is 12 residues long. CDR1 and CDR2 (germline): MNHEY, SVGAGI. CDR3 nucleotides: TGTGCCAGCGGGAGGGACGTCTACGAGCAGTACTTC. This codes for CASGRDVYEQYF.

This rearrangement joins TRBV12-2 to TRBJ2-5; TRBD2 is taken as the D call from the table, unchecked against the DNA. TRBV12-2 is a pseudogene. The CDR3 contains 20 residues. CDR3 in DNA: TGTGCAAGTCGCTTACCACAGCCTAGCGGGAGGGCCCCTAAGGAAGAGACCCAGTACTTC. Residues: CASRLPQPSGRAPKEETQYF.

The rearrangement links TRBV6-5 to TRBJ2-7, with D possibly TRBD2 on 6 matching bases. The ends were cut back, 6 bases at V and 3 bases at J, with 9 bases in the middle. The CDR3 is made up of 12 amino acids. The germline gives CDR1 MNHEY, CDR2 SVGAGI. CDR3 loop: CASSKEGYEQYF. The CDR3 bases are TGTGCCAGCAGCAAGGAGGGCTACGAGCAGTACTTC.

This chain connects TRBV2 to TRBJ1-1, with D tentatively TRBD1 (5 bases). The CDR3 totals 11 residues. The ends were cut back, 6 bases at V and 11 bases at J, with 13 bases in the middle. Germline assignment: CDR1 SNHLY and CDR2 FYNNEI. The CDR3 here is CASRGAESAFF. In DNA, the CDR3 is TGTGCCAGCAGAGGGGCAGAATCGGCTTTCTTT.

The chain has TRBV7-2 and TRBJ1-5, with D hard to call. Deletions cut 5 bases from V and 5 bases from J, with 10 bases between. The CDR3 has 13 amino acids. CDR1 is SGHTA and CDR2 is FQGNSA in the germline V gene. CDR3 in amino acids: CASSALRDQPQHF. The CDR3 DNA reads TGTGCCAGCAGCGCGTTAAGAGATCAGCCCCAGCATTTT.

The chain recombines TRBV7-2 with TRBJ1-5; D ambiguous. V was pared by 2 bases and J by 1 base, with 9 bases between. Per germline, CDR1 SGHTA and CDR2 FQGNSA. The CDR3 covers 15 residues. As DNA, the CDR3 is TGTGCCAGCAGCTTACCTGGGAGGAGCAATCAGCCCCAGCATTTT. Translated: CASSLPGRSNQPQHF.

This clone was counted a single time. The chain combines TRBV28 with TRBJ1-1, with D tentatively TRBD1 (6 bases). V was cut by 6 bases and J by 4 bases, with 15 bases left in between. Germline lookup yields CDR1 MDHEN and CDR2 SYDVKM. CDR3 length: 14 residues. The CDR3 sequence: CASRRNQGFTEAFF. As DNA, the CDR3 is TGTGCCAGCAGGCGGAATCAGGGGTTCACTGAAGCTTTCTTT.

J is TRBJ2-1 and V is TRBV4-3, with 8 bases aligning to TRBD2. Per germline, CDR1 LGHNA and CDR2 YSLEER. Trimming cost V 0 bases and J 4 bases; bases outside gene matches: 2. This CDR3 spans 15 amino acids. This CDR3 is CASSQEPGGYNEQFF. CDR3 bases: TGCGCCAGCAGCCAAGAACCGGGGGGGTACAATGAGCAGTTCTTC.

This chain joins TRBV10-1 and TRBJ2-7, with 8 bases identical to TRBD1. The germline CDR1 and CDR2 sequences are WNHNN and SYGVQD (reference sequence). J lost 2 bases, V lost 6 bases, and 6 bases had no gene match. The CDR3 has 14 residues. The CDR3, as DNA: TGCGCCAGCAGCATCCGGGACAGGCCCTACGAGCAGTACTTC. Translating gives CASSIRDRPYEQYF.

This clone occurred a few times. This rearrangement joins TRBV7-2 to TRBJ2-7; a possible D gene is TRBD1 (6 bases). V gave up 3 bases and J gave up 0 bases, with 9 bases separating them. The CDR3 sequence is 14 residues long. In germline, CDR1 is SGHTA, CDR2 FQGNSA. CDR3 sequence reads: CASSFTGSSYEQYF. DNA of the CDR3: TGTGCCAGCAGCTTCACAGGGAGCTCCTACGAGCAGTACTTC.